This entry lists 18 T cell receptor beta chains sequenced from one sample in a study of T-cell memory formation after mild COVID-19. TCRdb used MiXCR to reprocess the 5' RACE reads, holding one entry per CDR3 protein. The profile shows almost 350,000 distinct CDR3 sequences, 20% to 25% of them singletons. Sequenced material: PBMCs or a T cell subset sorted from them (not recorded which). The receptor set was obtained from a man aged 18 to 30 who had mild COVID-19 (a few samples of this study predate the infection). Cell type and time point are not known.

V gene TRBV6-2 or TRBV6-3 combines with J gene TRBJ1-5; D not resolved. In germline, CDR1 is MNHEY, CDR2 SVGEGT. V was trimmed by 0 bases and J by 2 bases, leaving 5 bases between them. The CDR3 runs to 14 residues. The CDR3 sequence is CASSYSRGNQPQHF. In nucleotides, the CDR3 is TGTGCCAGCAGTTACTCGAGGGGCAATCAGCCCCAGCATTTT.

This clonotype came up a few times. The V and J genes are TRBV15 and TRBJ2-7, with 9 nucleotides matching TRBD1. Per the germline V gene, CDR1 is LNHNV and CDR2 is YYDKDF (reference sequence). This CDR3 is 13 amino acids long. V lost 6 bases to trimming and J lost 6 bases; unmatched junction nucleotides: 6. The CDR3 protein is CATSSGTGPEQYF. In DNA form, the CDR3 reads TGTGCCACCAGTTCCGGGACAGGGCCCGAGCAGTACTTC.

V and J are TRBV5-1 and TRBJ2-7, with D perhaps matching TRBD1 or TRBD2 (6 bases each). V was pared by 4 bases and J by 2 bases, with 10 bases between. The CDR3 loop spans 13 amino acids. Germline-derived CDR1 and CDR2 are SGHRS and YFSETQ. The CDR3 loop reads CASSRGHAYEQYV. The CDR3 DNA reads TGCGCCAGCAGCCGGGGGCATGCCTACGAGCAGTACGTC.

The CDR3 reads CASSPTVRGGTEAFF. The CDR3 DNA follows: TGTGCCAGCAGTCCGACCGTTAGGGGGGGCACTGAAGCTTTCTTT. This chain uses TRBV28 with TRBJ1-1; perhaps TRBD1 as D (6 bases). This CDR3 comprises 15 residues. V lost 5 bases to trimming and J lost 4 bases, with 17 bases between them. Germline values: CDR1 MDHEN, CDR2 SYDVKM.

V usage is TRBV30 and J usage is TRBJ1-6; D ambiguous. The V gene lost 0 bases and the J gene lost 7 bases, with 13 bases spanning the gap. Germline V lookup: CDR1 GTSNPN, CDR2 SVGIG (reference sequence). The CDR3 sequence is 15 residues long. This chain's CDR3 is CAWSVLRTENSPLHF. The DNA of the CDR3 is TGTGCCTGGAGTGTGCTCCGGACGGAGAATTCACCCCTCCACTTT.

Many counts were recorded for this clonotype. The chain uses TRBV5-1 and TRBJ1-2; 8 positions agree with TRBD1. The CDR3 length is 14 residues. V was pared by 0 bases and J by 7 bases, with 5 bases of the junction left unmatched. Looked up from germline, CDR1 is SGHRS and CDR2 is YFSETQ. CDR3 bases: TGCGCCAGCAGCTTGGGACAGGGGCACGGTGGCTACACCTTC. Translation gives CASSLGQGHGGYTF.

A few counts support this clonotype. The chain carries TRBV5-5 and TRBJ1-1; 10 positions agree with TRBD1. The CDR3 runs 15 residues. In germline, CDR1 is SGHKS, CDR2 YYEKEE (reference sequence). V trimming: 4 bases; J trimming: 5 bases; junction bases outside the gene matches: 8. This chain's CDR3 is CASSRGQGVLTEAFF. The CDR3 DNA follows: TGTGCCAGCAGCAGAGGACAGGGGGTTCTAACTGAAGCTTTCTTT.

This clonotype was seen a handful of times. The chain combines TRBV20-1 with TRBJ1-2; 9 bases line up with TRBD1. The CDR3 has 12 residues. Germline V gene lookup returns CDR1 DFQATT and CDR2 SNEGSKA (reference sequence). V lost 6 bases to trimming and J lost 6 bases; unmatched junction nucleotides: 5. The chain's CDR3 is CSAPDRGDGYTF. The CDR3 DNA reads TGCAGTGCGCCCGACAGGGGGGATGGCTACACCTTC.

This clonotype has a handful of counts. The rearrangement joins TRBV7-2 to TRBJ2-2; D not resolved. Germline V lookup: CDR1 SGHTA, CDR2 FQGNSA. The V gene lost 3 bases and the J gene lost 3 bases, with 11 bases spanning the gap. The CDR3 totals 15 residues. The CDR3 nucleotides are TGTGCCAGCAGCTTGGTTGGGTCGGACACCGGGGAGCTGTTTTTT. Protein: CASSLVGSDTGELFF.

The chain is built from TRBV7-2 and TRBJ2-1; D is perhaps TRBD2 (6 bases). CDR1 and CDR2 (germline): SGHTA, FQGNSA. The CDR3 spans 14 residues. Trimming shortened V by 0 bases and J by 8 bases, and 11 bases separated the two germline ends. CDR3 sequence: CASSLAGLWDEQFF. The CDR3 DNA reads TGTGCCAGCAGCTTAGCGGGACTGTGGGATGAGCAGTTCTTC.

The chain couples TRBV7-2 to TRBJ2-1; D not certain. Germline V gene sequence: CDR1 SGHTA, CDR2 FQGNSA. The CDR3 is 15 residues long. Trimming shortened V by 5 bases and J by 0 bases, and 11 bases separated the two germline ends. The CDR3 loop is CASSRDQNSYNEQFF. In DNA form, the CDR3 reads TGTGCCAGCAGCCGAGACCAGAACTCCTACAATGAGCAGTTCTTC.

This clonotype occurred once. This rearrangement joins TRBV7-9 to TRBJ2-1, with 7 positions matching TRBD2. CDR3 length: 12 residues. Germline loops: CDR1 SEHNR, CDR2 FQNEAQ (reference sequence). J was trimmed by 9 bases and V by 4 bases; bases with no gene match: 3. CDR3 bases: TGTGCCAGCAGCTCAGGGAGGGGTGAGCAGTTCTTC. It encodes CASSSGRGEQFF.

This clonotype was detected ten times or more. The V gene is TRBV7-3, the J gene TRBJ1-2; D call uncertain. V dropped 2 bases and J dropped 4 bases, with 8 bases sitting between them. This CDR3 has 13 residues. The germline gives CDR1 SGHTA, CDR2 FQGTGA. This chain's CDR3 is CASSLEGGYGYTF. The CDR3 DNA reads TGTGCCAGCAGCTTAGAGGGTGGCTATGGCTACACCTTC.

J is TRBJ2-7 and V is TRBV3-1, with D possibly called TRBD1 or TRBD2 (7 bases each). Germline values: CDR1 LGHDT, CDR2 YNNKEL (reference sequence). V lost 1 base and J lost 7, with 17 bases in between. The CDR3 covers 15 residues. CDR3 loop: CASSQAPGGAEEQYV. The CDR3, as DNA: TGTGCCAGCAGCCAAGCCCCAGGGGGGGCGGAGGAGCAGTACGTC.

The DNA of the CDR3 is TGTGCCAGCGTGGTTTGGGCTAGCGGGAACACCGGGGAGCTGTTTTTT. This encodes CASVVWASGNTGELFF. The chain joins TRBV6-6 to TRBJ2-2, with TRBD2 matching over 7 bases. The junction had 10 bases not matched to a gene; V was cut back by 8 bases and J by 1 base. The CDR3 contains 16 residues. The germline V gene has CDR1 MNHNY and CDR2 SVGAGI (reference sequence).

The chain combines TRBV7-3 with TRBJ1-5, with TRBD1 identical over 7 bases. Germline CDR1 reads SGHTA; CDR2 reads FQGTGA. V trimming: 8 bases; J trimming: 2 bases; junction bases outside the gene matches: 6. This CDR3 has 14 residues. The CDR3 sequence is CASPRDRGNQPQHF. The CDR3 bases are TGTGCCAGCCCAAGGGACAGAGGCAATCAGCCCCAGCATTTT.

There are a few counts of this clonotype. The chain joins TRBV5-5 to TRBJ2-5; D is ambiguous. The V and J ends lost 2 bases and 5 bases respectively, with 19 bases between them. Germline loops: CDR1 SGHKS, CDR2 YYEKEE (reference sequence). The CDR3 totals 16 residues. The CDR3 region is CASSFGRAVGSETQYF. CDR3 in DNA: TGTGCCAGCAGCTTTGGTAGGGCGGTAGGATCGGAGACCCAGTACTTC.

This clonotype came up a few times. The gene calls are TRBV6-5 and TRBJ1-1; 7 nucleotides agree with TRBD1. Germline V gene data show CDR1 as MNHEY and CDR2 as SVGAGI. The CDR3 is made up of 14 amino acids. Germline trimming cut 2 bases from V and 5 bases from J; bases unmatched to any gene: 5. The DNA of the CDR3 is TGTGCCAGCAGTTACACAGGGGCAGAAACTGAAGCTTTCTTT. Amino acid sequence: CASSYTGAETEAFF.